This T cell receptor beta chain was identified in a study of control samples from healthy donors and cancer patients. Germline V gene data show CDR1 as SEHNR and CDR2 as FQNEAQ (reference sequence). V was trimmed by 5 bases and J by 3 bases, leaving 20 bases between them. This CDR3 is built from 16 residues. Some clones are missing from TCRdb's copy, which holds only in-frame ones; the method was immunoSEQ multiplex PCR. This sample yields around 100,000 clones, of which about 89% are seen a single time; about 19% belongs to the top ten. This TCR derives from a man aged 55-75 years with lung cancer. V and J are TRBV7-9 and TRBJ2-7; D ambiguous. Source material: PBMCs. DNA for the CDR3: TGTGCCAGCAGCGGGTCCCTGGGCCCTACTTTCTACGAGCAGTACGTC. Protein sequence: CASSGSLGPTFYEQYV.